This T cell receptor beta chain was profiled in a study of monozygotic twins with inflammatory bowel disease. Study-wide findings and caveats: The existence of one strong signal or clonotype linked to IBD lacked support. The analysis did not separate different T cell subtypes.

Each TCR library used 3500 ng of total RNA. Following a re-call of the 5' RACE reads, TCRdb has one entry per CDR3 protein and lacks DNA. The specimen's table records hundreds of thousands of distinct CDR3 sequences. Germline V gene sequence: CDR1 ENHRY, CDR2 SYGVKD. The CDR3 loop spans 11 amino acids. Regarding this clonotype: Antigen: not known.

Phlebotomy per donor yielded a single 2.5 ml blood sample. The sequenced sample was blood. The rearrangement links TRBV10-3 to TRBJ1-1. The source is a human donor with ulcerative colitis or Crohn's disease, or a healthy co-twin of an affected twin (not recorded which). CDR3: CAISMNTEAFF.